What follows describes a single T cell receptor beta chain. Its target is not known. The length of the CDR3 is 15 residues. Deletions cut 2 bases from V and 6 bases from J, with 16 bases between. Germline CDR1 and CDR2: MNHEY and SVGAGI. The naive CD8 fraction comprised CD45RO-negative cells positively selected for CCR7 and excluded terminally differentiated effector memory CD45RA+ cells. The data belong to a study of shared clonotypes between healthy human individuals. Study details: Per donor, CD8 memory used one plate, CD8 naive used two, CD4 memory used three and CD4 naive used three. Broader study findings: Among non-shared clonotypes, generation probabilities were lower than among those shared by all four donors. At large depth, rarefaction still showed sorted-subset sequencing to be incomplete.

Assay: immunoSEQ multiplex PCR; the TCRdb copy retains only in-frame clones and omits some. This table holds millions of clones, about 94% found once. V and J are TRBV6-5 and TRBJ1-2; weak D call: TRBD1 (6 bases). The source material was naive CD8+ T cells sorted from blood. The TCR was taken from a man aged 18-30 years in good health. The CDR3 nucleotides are TGTGCCAGCAGTTACACGAGCCGGGACAACAATGGCTACACCTTC. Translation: CASSYTSRDNNGYTF.